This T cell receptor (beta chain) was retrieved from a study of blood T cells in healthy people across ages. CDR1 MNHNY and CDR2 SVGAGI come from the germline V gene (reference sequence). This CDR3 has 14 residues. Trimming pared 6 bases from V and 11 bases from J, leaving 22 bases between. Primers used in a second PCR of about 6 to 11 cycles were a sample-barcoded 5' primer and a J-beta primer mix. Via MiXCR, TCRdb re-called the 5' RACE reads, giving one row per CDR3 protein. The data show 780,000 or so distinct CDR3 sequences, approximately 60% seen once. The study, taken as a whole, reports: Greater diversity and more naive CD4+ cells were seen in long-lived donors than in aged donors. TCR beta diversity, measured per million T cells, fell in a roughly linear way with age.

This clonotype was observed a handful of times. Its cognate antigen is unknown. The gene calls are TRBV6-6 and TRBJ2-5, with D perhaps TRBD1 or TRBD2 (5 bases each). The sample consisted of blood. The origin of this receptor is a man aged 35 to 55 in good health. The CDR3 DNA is TGTGCCAGCAGCAGACTGGGCGAGGGGTCGTGGCAGTACTTC. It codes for CASSRLGEGSWQYF.